Below, 17 T cell receptor beta chains from the same sample are listed, as sequenced in a study of control samples from healthy donors and cancer patients. TCRdb keeps only in-frame clones here, not all; method: immunoSEQ multiplex PCR. Seen here are 80,000 or so clones, 85% to 95% observed once, and the top ten hold around 6.5%. Sample: blood. These receptors were taken from a woman aged 40 to 55 in good health.

In this sample, this clone turned up a few times. The genes are TRBV25-1 and TRBJ2-2, with D uncertain. Germline V CDR1 and CDR2: MGHDK, SYGVNS. Between the trimmed V and J ends, which lost 6 bases and 3 bases, there was a span of 11 bases. The CDR3 totals 14 residues. The CDR3 coding sequence is TGTGCCAGCAGCCACGACCGGGACACCGGGGAGCTGTTTTTT. It translates to CASSHDRDTGELFF.

The J gene is TRBJ1-2, the V gene TRBV28; 7 bases are shared with TRBD1. Per the germline V gene, CDR1 is MDHEN and CDR2 is SYDVKM. The CDR3 contains 11 residues. With V trimmed by 9 bases and J by 7 bases, 5 bases remained unmatched. CDR3 coding DNA: TGTGCCAGTAACCAGGGGGGTGGCTACACCTTC. Its protein is CASNQGGGYTF.

The gene calls are TRBV20-1 and TRBJ2-1; no definite D call. Trimming left V 3 bases short and J 6 bases short, with 6 bases between. This CDR3 comprises 11 residues. CDR1 and CDR2 from the germline V gene are DFQATT and SNEGSKA (reference sequence). The CDR3 sequence is CSASRGNEQFF. DNA for the CDR3: TGCAGTGCTAGTCGCGGCAATGAGCAGTTCTTC.

The chain joins TRBV5-1 to TRBJ1-1, with D perhaps matching TRBD1 (6 bases). CDR1 is SGHRS and CDR2 is YFSETQ in the germline V gene. CDR3 length: 15 amino acids. With 4 bases removed from V and 1 base from J, the gap between germline ends came to 14 bases. The chain's CDR3 is CASSPRAGENTEAFF. CDR3 DNA: TGCGCCAGCAGCCCCCGGGCAGGGGAGAACACTGAAGCTTTCTTT.

The rearrangement uses TRBV29-1 and TRBJ2-5; a weak D match, TRBD1 (6 bases). CDR1 and CDR2 (germline): SQVTM, ANQGSEA. The CDR3 spans 14 residues. Trimming pared 6 bases from V and 2 bases from J, leaving 16 bases between. Written as DNA, the CDR3 is TGCAGCGTGCTGGACAGACTCTCTCAAGAGACCCAGTACTTC. Its translation is CSVLDRLSQETQYF.

The chain employs TRBV2 and TRBJ2-1, with TRBD2 matching 14 bases. Trimming removed 11 bases from V and 9 bases from J; junction bases left unmatched: 9. Germline V gives CDR1 SNHLY, CDR2 FYNNEI. This CDR3 comprises 14 residues. The CDR3 bases are TGTGCCGAGGCCGGACTAGCGGGAGGAAGTGAGCAGTTCTTC. Translated, it gives CAEAGLAGGSEQFF.

The chain combines TRBV10-3 with TRBJ2-5; D is ambiguous. V lost 4 bases and J lost 2, with 5 bases in between. Germline values: CDR1 ENHRY, CDR2 SYGVKD. CDR3 size: 12 residues. CDR3 loop: CAISATQETQYF. DNA for the CDR3: TGTGCCATCAGTGCTACGCAAGAGACCCAGTACTTC.

The V and J genes are TRBV2 and TRBJ1-1, with a tentative D call TRBD1 (5 bases). Trimming took 4 bases from V and 3 from J, leaving 12 bases between them. Germline-derived CDR1 and CDR2 are SNHLY and FYNNEI. The CDR3 runs 14 residues. CDR3 nucleotide sequence: TGTGCCAGCAGTGCCCGGGGACTGTACACTGAAGCTTTCTTT. This translates into CASSARGLYTEAFF.

In this sample, this clone turned up once. The chain has TRBV5-4 and TRBJ1-3, with 9 nucleotides matching TRBD1. Per the germline V gene, CDR1 is SGHNT and CDR2 is YYREEE (reference sequence). Germline trimming cut 4 bases from V and 4 bases from J; bases unmatched to any gene: 6. This CDR3 spans 15 amino acids. The CDR3 coding sequence is TGTGCCAGCAGCCGCGGACAGGGGCGAGGAAACACCATATATTTT. Encoded protein: CASSRGQGRGNTIYF.

The genes are TRBV5-1 and TRBJ2-3; 10 positions agree with TRBD2. Germline loops: CDR1 SGHRS, CDR2 YFSETQ. V lost 0 bases and J lost 2; bases outside the gene matches: 6. The CDR3 is 17 residues long. CDR3 amino acids: CASSLAGLADLTDTQYF. The DNA of the CDR3 is TGCGCCAGCAGCTTGGCTGGACTAGCGGACCTCACAGATACGCAGTATTTT. The whole variable domain, filled in from reference TRBV5-1 and TRBJ2-3, reads KAGVTQTPRYLIKTRGQQVTLSCSPISGHRSVSWYQQTPGQGLQFLFEYFSETQRNKGNFPGRFSGRQFSNSRSEMNVSTLELGDSALYLCASSLAGLADLTDTQYFGPGTRLTVL.

The J gene is TRBJ1-2, the V gene TRBV5-4; D uncertain. CDR1 is SGHNT and CDR2 is YYREEE in the germline V gene (reference sequence). Trimming shortened V by 2 bases and J by 0 bases, and 20 bases separated the two germline ends. The CDR3 contains 18 residues. The CDR3 DNA reads as TGTGCCAGCAGCTTAGAACTCTCCTATGAGGACCCTAACTATGGCTACACCTTC. It encodes CASSLELSYEDPNYGYTF.

This clone has a single count. The chain uses TRBV2 and TRBJ1-3; tentatively, D is TRBD1 (5 bases). V lost 6 bases, J lost 2 bases, and 11 bases lay in between. This CDR3 has 14 amino acids. Germline CDR1 is SNHLY and CDR2 is FYNNEI. The CDR3 bases are TGTGCCAGCAGCCGGGACCCTCCTGGAAACACCATATATTTT. Protein product: CASSRDPPGNTIYF.

V and J are TRBV7-7 and TRBJ2-3, with 7 bases fitting TRBD2. Germline V gene lookup returns CDR1 SSHAT and CDR2 FNYEAQ (reference sequence). There are 16 residues in the CDR3. J was trimmed by 2 bases and V by 5 bases; bases with no gene match: 10. DNA of the CDR3: TGTGCCAGCAGCCTCTCCGCGGGAGTTAACACAGATACGCAGTATTTT. This codes for CASSLSAGVNTDTQYF.

The chain joins TRBV9 to TRBJ2-1, with TRBD2 as a possible D gene (6 bases). V lost 2 bases, J lost 4 bases, and 13 bases lay in between. The germline CDR1 and CDR2 sequences are SGDLS and YYNGEE. This CDR3 is 15 amino acids long. The CDR3 loop reads CASSVTGTEYNEQFF. The CDR3 DNA reads TGTGCCAGCAGCGTTACCGGGACTGAGTACAATGAGCAGTTCTTC.

V and J are TRBV5-1 and TRBJ1-1, with 7 nucleotides matching TRBD1. Germline loops: CDR1 SGHRS, CDR2 YFSETQ. V gave up 7 bases and J gave up 10 bases; unmatched junction bases: 10. The CDR3 spans 12 residues. CDR3 sequence: CASGLTGSGAFF. For the CDR3, the DNA is TGCGCCAGCGGACTGACAGGGTCAGGAGCTTTCTTT.

The V call is TRBV7-6, the J call TRBJ1-6; the match to TRBD1 covers 8 bases. The CDR3 spans 14 residues. CDR1 is SGHVS, CDR2 FNYEAQ, per germline. J gave up 9 bases and V 5 bases, and 6 bases lay outside the gene matches. The CDR3 is CASSPDRAGSPLHF. The CDR3 DNA follows: TGTGCCAGCAGCCCGGACAGGGCGGGTTCACCCCTCCACTTT.

The chain links TRBV2 to TRBJ1-2; D perhaps matches TRBD1 (5 bases). With 6 bases removed from V and 8 bases from J, the gap between germline ends came to 16 bases. The CDR3 loop spans 13 amino acids. CDR1 is SNHLY and CDR2 is FYNNEI in the germline V gene. CDR3 nucleotides: TGTGCCAGCAGCCCCAAGGACACTATCGGCTACACCTTC. Translated, it gives CASSPKDTIGYTF. Full variable domain (rest looked up from reference TRBV2 and TRBJ1-2): EPEVTQTPSHQVTQMGQEVILRCVPISNHLYFYWYRQILGQKVEFLVSFYNNEISEKSEIFDDQFSVERPDGSNFTLKIRSTKLEDSAMYFCASSPKDTIGYTFGSGTRLTVV.